One sample yielded the 23 T cell receptor beta chains listed below, sequenced in a study of blood T cell repertoires in COVID-19. Using immunoSEQ multiplex PCR, the repertoire was profiled, and TCRdb retains in-frame clones only, with some absent. The sample lists around 450,000 clones; around 89% were seen once. The material sequenced was peripheral blood. Receptors were obtained from a woman aged 25 to 39 with acute or convalescent COVID-19.

This chain uses TRBV6-1 with TRBJ2-7, with D possibly TRBD1 on 5 matching bases. Trimming stripped 2 bases from V and 2 bases from J, with 7 bases between. The CDR3 extends over 13 amino acids. Germline loops: CDR1 MNHNS, CDR2 SASEGT. This chain's CDR3 is CASSEQTAYEQYF. As DNA, the CDR3 is TGTGCCAGCAGTGAACAGACAGCCTACGAGCAGTACTTC.

J is TRBJ1-6 and V is TRBV7-9, with 7 nucleotides matching TRBD1. From germline, CDR1 is SEHNR and CDR2 FQNEAQ (reference sequence). J gave up 7 bases and V 7 bases, and 10 bases lay outside the gene matches. There are 15 residues in the CDR3. CDR3 loop: CASTRQGQQNSPLHF. The CDR3, as DNA: TGTGCCAGCACCCGTCAGGGACAGCAAAATTCACCCCTCCACTTT.

The V gene is TRBV5-1, the J gene TRBJ2-1, with 8 bases aligning to TRBD2. Germline assignment: CDR1 SGHRS and CDR2 YFSETQ. The V segment lost 1 base and the J segment 7 bases; nucleotides outside the gene matches: 7. There are 15 residues in the CDR3. Written as DNA, the CDR3 is TGCGCCAGCAGCTTGTTCGGGGGGGCCTTGAATGAGCAGTTCTTC. Protein sequence: CASSLFGGALNEQFF.

This chain links TRBV18 with TRBJ2-7; D uncertain. Trimming removed 4 bases at V and 0 bases at J, with 10 bases between. Germline CDR1 reads KGHSH; CDR2 reads LQKENI. The CDR3 totals 14 residues. This CDR3 reads CASSRSRSSYEQYF. CDR3 nucleotides: TGTGCCAGCTCACGAAGTAGGAGCTCCTACGAGCAGTACTTC.

The chain couples TRBV3-1 (or the pseudogene TRBV3-2) to TRBJ1-1; D might be TRBD1 (6 bases). V was cut by 4 bases and J by 1 base, with 13 bases left in between. Germline lookup yields CDR1 LGHDT and CDR2 YNNKEL (reference sequence). The CDR3 has 15 amino acids. CDR3 sequence (DNA): TGTGCCAGCAGCCCACGGGCGGGGGCGAACACTGAAGCTTTCTTT. Translation gives CASSPRAGANTEAFF.

V gene TRBV2 combines with J gene TRBJ1-6; 8 bases line up with TRBD1. The germline V gene encodes CDR1 SNHLY and CDR2 FYNNEI. This CDR3 region has 14 residues. Trimming cost V 3 bases and J 8 bases; bases outside gene matches: 3. The CDR3 is CASSEVTGDSPLHF. The DNA of the CDR3 is TGTGCCAGCAGTGAGGTGACAGGGGATTCACCCCTCCACTTT.

The chain couples TRBV5-1 to TRBJ2-5, with D possibly matching TRBD2 (6 bases). The V end lost 5 bases, the J end lost 5 bases, and 19 bases lay between the germline ends. The CDR3 covers 15 residues. The germline V gene has CDR1 SGHRS and CDR2 YFSETQ. CDR3 amino acids: CASRLSAGSGETQYF. The DNA of the CDR3 is TGCGCCAGCAGATTAAGTGCGGGGAGCGGGGAGACCCAGTACTTC.

The chain couples TRBV5-1 to TRBJ2-1, with TRBD2 matching over 7 bases. The CDR3 has 15 residues. The junction had 8 bases not matched to a gene; V was cut back by 5 bases and J by 3 bases. CDR1 and CDR2 (germline): SGHRS, YFSETQ. CDR3 DNA: TGCGCCAGCAGGACTAGCATGTCCTACTACAATGAGCAGTTCTTC. This translates into CASRTSMSYYNEQFF.

The chain is built from TRBV2 and TRBJ1-1; 7 positions agree with TRBD1. The V gene end was trimmed by 6 bases and the J gene end by 4 bases; junction bases not matched to a gene: 5. CDR3 length equals 13 residues. Per germline, CDR1 SNHLY and CDR2 FYNNEI. In DNA form, the CDR3 reads TGTGCCAGCAGCTCGAGACAGGGCACTGAAGCTTTCTTT. Translated, it gives CASSSRQGTEAFF.

The genes are TRBV2 and TRBJ2-5; TRBD2 agrees at 10 bases. V dropped 3 bases and J dropped 3; count of bases not matched to a gene: 10. This CDR3 comprises 17 residues. Per germline, CDR1 SNHLY and CDR2 FYNNEI. The CDR3 bases are TGTGCCAGCAGTGACGGGCAGCGGGGGGGGAGAGAAGAGACCCAGTACTTC. Translating gives CASSDGQRGGREETQYF.

This sequence joins TRBV18 and TRBJ1-1, with D maybe TRBD1 (6 bases). The CDR3 totals 14 residues. Germline CDR1 and CDR2: KGHSH and LQKENI. Trimming shortened V by 1 base and J by 7 bases, and 13 bases separated the two germline ends. CDR3 coding DNA: TGTGCCAGCTCACCACGGGGGCAGGGAGATGAAGCTTTCTTT. This encodes CASSPRGQGDEAFF.

The J gene is TRBJ1-5, the V gene TRBV4-1; D call uncertain. Germline CDR1 and CDR2: MGHRA and YSYEKL. Between the trimmed V and J ends, which lost 4 bases and 5 bases, there was a span of 9 bases. This CDR3 spans 13 amino acids. The CDR3 spells CASSPSAYQPQHF. The CDR3 DNA follows: TGCGCCAGCAGCCCGAGCGCTTATCAGCCCCAGCATTTT.

This clone occurred a few times. V and J are TRBV4-1 and TRBJ1-5; 7 bases align to TRBD1. J was trimmed by 6 bases and V by 2 bases; bases with no gene match: 10. The CDR3 consists of 16 residues. Per germline, CDR1 MGHRA and CDR2 YSYEKL. CDR3 protein: CASSQRGTGALQPQHF. The CDR3 DNA reads TGCGCCAGCAGCCAACGCGGCACAGGGGCTCTTCAGCCCCAGCATTTT.

This chain links TRBV6-5 with TRBJ1-3; tentative D call: TRBD1 (5 bases). The CDR3 is 16 residues long. Germline V gene sequence: CDR1 MNHEY, CDR2 SVGAGI. V gave up 0 bases and J gave up 4 bases, with 13 bases separating them. CDR3 nucleotide sequence: TGTGCCAGCAGTTACTCGTCAGGGAGGAGCGGAAACACCATATATTTT. Translating it yields CASSYSSGRSGNTIYF.

This chain uses TRBV5-5 with TRBJ2-7; D not certain. Germline V gene data show CDR1 as SGHKS and CDR2 as YYEKEE (reference sequence). V was pared by 2 bases and J by 1 base, with 10 bases between. The CDR3 covers 14 residues. CDR3 nucleotides: TGTGCCAGCAGCTTTTTTCCGGGTTCCTACGAGCAGTACTTC. Protein sequence: CASSFFPGSYEQYF.

This sequence joins TRBV6-5 and TRBJ2-7, with 7 bases fitting TRBD1. The junction had 8 bases not matched to a gene; V was cut back by 6 bases and J by 6 bases. CDR1 and CDR2 from the germline V gene are MNHEY and SVGAGI. The CDR3 is made up of 13 amino acids. The CDR3 coding sequence is TGTGCCAGCAGGATACAGGGGATGGGCGAGCAGTACTTC. Encoded protein: CASRIQGMGEQYF.

The gene calls are TRBV6-6 and TRBJ1-2; 10 bases align to TRBD1. CDR3 length: 15 amino acids. Germline V gene data show CDR1 as MNHNY and CDR2 as SVGAGI (reference sequence). The J segment lost 4 bases and the V segment lost 4 bases, leaving 6 bases of the junction unmatched. The chain's CDR3 is CASSSRQGAVYGYTF. In DNA form, the CDR3 reads TGTGCCAGCAGTTCACGACAGGGGGCTGTCTATGGCTACACCTTC.

This chain joins TRBV11-1 and TRBJ2-3, with 7 nucleotides matching TRBD1. The CDR3 extends over 14 amino acids. Germline V CDR1 and CDR2: SGHAT, FQDESV (reference sequence). V dropped 8 bases and J dropped 2; count of bases not matched to a gene: 7. In nucleotides, the CDR3 is TGTGCCAGCGGAAAGGACAGGCCCACAGATACGCAGTATTTT. As protein: CASGKDRPTDTQYF.

The rearrangement links TRBV7-7 to TRBJ2-1; 7 bases are a match to TRBD2. This CDR3 is 15 amino acids long. Germline CDR1 is SSHAT and CDR2 is FNYEAQ (reference sequence). Germline trimming cut 5 bases from V and 9 bases from J; bases unmatched to any gene: 13. CDR3 sequence reads: CASSAGRVGGGEQFF. DNA of the CDR3: TGTGCCAGCAGCGCAGGGAGGGTAGGTGGCGGTGAGCAGTTCTTC.

The chain has TRBV7-9 and TRBJ1-2, with no clear D. With 1 base removed from V and 3 bases from J, the gap between germline ends came to 9 bases. CDR3 size: 14 residues. Germline V gene lookup returns CDR1 SEHNR and CDR2 FQNEAQ (reference sequence). The CDR3 sequence is CASSLGSTYYGYTF. CDR3 DNA sequence: TGTGCCAGCAGCTTAGGCAGTACGTACTATGGCTACACCTTC.

The CDR3 loop reads CASSLGREVSDEQYF. Here the CDR3 DNA reads TGTGCCAGCAGCTTAGGGAGGGAAGTTTCCGACGAGCAGTACTTC. The chain recombines TRBV7-2 with TRBJ2-7; the D gene is possibly TRBD2 (6 bases). Germline V gene sequence: CDR1 SGHTA, CDR2 FQGNSA. V lost 1 base to trimming and J lost 5 bases, with 15 bases between them. CDR3 length equals 15 residues.

The chain recombines TRBV25-1 with TRBJ2-3; D ambiguous. With 0 bases removed from V and 0 bases from J, the gap between germline ends came to 13 bases. The CDR3 consists of 17 residues. Germline CDR1 and CDR2: MGHDK and SYGVNS. CDR3 nucleotide sequence: TGTGCCAGCAGTGAATACTTTAACAGCCCTAGCACAGATACGCAGTATTTT. This codes for CASSEYFNSPSTDTQYF.

The chain couples TRBV6-5 to TRBJ1-5; D is possibly TRBD1 (6 bases). Germline CDR1 and CDR2: MNHEY and SVGAGI. Trimming took 6 bases from V and 2 from J, leaving 14 bases between them. The CDR3 covers 15 residues. CDR3 bases: TGTGCCAGCAGCCGCGGGGGCGCGGGCAATCAGCCCCAGCATTTT. Its protein is CASSRGGAGNQPQHF.